The 18 T cell receptor beta chains below were found in one sample sequenced in a study of vaccination effects on CD4 cells after COVID-19. Peptide-pool stimulation followed by sequencing identified expanded antigen-specific CD4+ clonotypes in the ViraFEST assay. On day 10 of culture, CD4+ T cells were separated out. Subjects were given two BNT162b2 or mRNA-1273 vaccine doses. Generated by immunoSEQ multiplex PCR, the TCRdb table keeps only in-frame clones and is missing some. Of over 30,000 clones in the sample, roughly four fifths were seen once. Their specific antigens are unknown. Specimen: CD4+ T cells from PBMCs cultured with HCoV-NL63 spike peptides, collected after COVID-19 vaccination. These receptors were collected from a human donor who received a COVID-19 vaccine. Some clones in this sample may be carry-over from other donors' samples.

V and J are TRBV6-5 and TRBJ2-2; weak D call: TRBD2 (6 bases). Looked up from germline, CDR1 is MNHEY and CDR2 is SVGAGI. V was trimmed by 2 bases and J by 0 bases, leaving 7 bases between them. The length of the CDR3 is 15 residues. CDR3 protein: CASSYASANTGELFF. CDR3 coding DNA: TGTGCCAGCAGTTACGCTAGCGCGAACACCGGGGAGCTGTTTTTT.

The chain links TRBV4-1 to TRBJ1-6; 11 nucleotides agree with TRBD1. Germline V gene sequence: CDR1 MGHRA, CDR2 YSYEKL. The CDR3 covers 16 residues. The junction had 4 bases not matched to a gene; V was cut back by 0 bases and J by 9 bases. CDR3 sequence: CASSQDLDRGRSPLHF. CDR3 in DNA: TGCGCCAGCAGCCAAGATCTGGACAGGGGGCGTTCACCCCTCCACTTT.

This clone has more than one count but fewer than ten. J is TRBJ2-3 and V is TRBV5-1; no clear D gene. CDR1 and CDR2 from the germline V gene are SGHRS and YFSETQ. This CDR3 has 13 amino acids. V shed 7 bases and J shed 5 bases, with 14 bases lying between them. The DNA of the CDR3 is TGCGCCAGCTTCAGGATTAGTGGAGATACGCAGTATTTT. Translating it yields CASFRISGDTQYF.

V is TRBV27 and J is TRBJ2-1; 8 bases fit TRBD2. Trimming took 2 bases from V and 5 from J; bases not matched to a gene: 11. The CDR3 sequence is 17 residues long. CDR1 is MNHEY and CDR2 is SMNVEV in the germline V gene (reference sequence). CDR3 bases: TGTGCCAGCAGTTTAAATCGCGGGGGGATGGTTGACAATGAGCAGTTCTTC. This sequence encodes CASSLNRGGMVDNEQFF.

The chain couples TRBV24-1 to TRBJ2-3; TRBD2 agrees at 9 bases. The CDR3 spans 16 residues. Germline trimming cut 4 bases from V and 4 bases from J; bases unmatched to any gene: 8. Germline V CDR1 and CDR2: KGHDR, SFDVKD. CDR3 amino acids: CATSDAASGVADTQYF. The CDR3 nucleotides read TGTGCCACCAGTGACGCGGCTAGCGGGGTTGCAGATACGCAGTATTTT.

In this sample, this clone turned up a few times. This rearrangement joins TRBV2 to TRBJ1-2; 8 bases fit TRBD1. The CDR3 is made up of 12 amino acids. CDR1 SNHLY and CDR2 FYNNEI come from the germline V gene. The V gene end was trimmed by 6 bases and the J gene end by 8 bases; junction bases not matched to a gene: 5. CDR3 in DNA: TGTGCCAGCAGCTCCGGGACAGGAGGCTACACCTTC. Amino acids: CASSSGTGGYTF.

This clone was seen once. The chain couples TRBV6-4 to TRBJ1-1; no clear D. CDR1 and CDR2 from the germline V gene are MRHNA and SNTAGT. The CDR3 has 13 residues. CDR3 amino acids: CASWGQPHTEAFF. CDR3 sequence (DNA): TGTGCGTCTTGGGGTCAGCCTCACACTGAAGCTTTCTTT.

The chain carries TRBV6-1 and TRBJ1-3; 7 nucleotides match TRBD1. The CDR3 runs 16 residues. V lost 3 bases, J lost 0 bases, and 5 bases stayed unmatched. CDR1 is MNHNS and CDR2 is SASEGT in the germline V gene. In nucleotides, the CDR3 is TGTGCCAGCAGTGAGCGGACAGGCTCCTCTGGAAACACCATATATTTT. It specifies CASSERTGSSGNTIYF.

The chain joins TRBV9 to TRBJ1-1; tentatively, D is TRBD1 (5 bases). CDR3 length: 16 residues. V was trimmed by 3 bases and J by 0 bases, leaving 15 bases between them. The germline V gene encodes CDR1 SGDLS and CDR2 YYNGEE. CDR3 sequence: CASSAQTVLMNTEAFF. DNA of the CDR3: TGTGCCAGCAGCGCCCAGACAGTTCTTATGAACACTGAAGCTTTCTTT.

This rearrangement joins TRBV19 to TRBJ2-5; D is unresolved. Trimming took off 3 bases at V and 4 bases at J, with 12 bases between the two ends. CDR3 size: 14 residues. Looked up from germline, CDR1 is LNHDA and CDR2 is SQIVND (reference sequence). CDR3 DNA: TGTGCCAGTAGTATCGTTTCGTTCTCAGAGACCCAGTACTTC. Translated, it gives CASSIVSFSETQYF.

The CDR3 bases are TGTGCCAGTAGTATGGGACTTTTAGCGGGGGGGCCCGGGGAGCTGTTTTTT. As protein: CASSMGLLAGGPGELFF. The chain employs TRBV19 and TRBJ2-2, with 11 bases fitting TRBD2. V was clipped by 3 bases and J by 6 bases; unmatched bases: 9. The CDR3 contains 17 residues. Germline CDR1 and CDR2: LNHDA and SQIVND (reference sequence).

The chain combines TRBV2 with TRBJ2-2; 11 bases line up with TRBD2. Trimming removed 3 bases from V and 7 bases from J; junction bases left unmatched: 10. Germline V lookup: CDR1 SNHLY, CDR2 FYNNEI. CDR3 length equals 17 residues. CDR3 in amino acids: CASSDRLAGGSGGELFF. The CDR3 nucleotides read TGTGCCAGCAGTGATCGGCTAGCGGGGGGATCGGGCGGGGAGCTGTTTTTT.

The chain uses TRBV7-2 and TRBJ1-1; TRBD1 matches 8 bases. Per the germline V gene, CDR1 is SGHTA and CDR2 is FQGNSA. CDR3 length: 14 amino acids. J was trimmed by 0 bases and V by 4 bases; bases with no gene match: 1. The CDR3 DNA sequence: TGTGCCAGCAGCTCGACAGGGGTGAACACTGAAGCTTTCTTT. This gives the protein CASSSTGVNTEAFF.

The chain uses TRBV2 and TRBJ2-7; D unclear. This CDR3 spans 12 amino acids. CDR1 and CDR2 (germline): SNHLY, FYNNEI. Trimming removed 6 bases at V and 0 bases at J, with 6 bases between. DNA for the CDR3: TGTGCCAGCAGCGCGAACTCCTACGAGCAGTACGTC. Protein sequence: CASSANSYEQYV.

This chain connects TRBV5-1 to TRBJ2-5, with 10 bases aligning to TRBD2. The V gene's germline CDR1 is SGHRS and CDR2 YFSETQ. After removal of 1 base from V and 4 bases from J, the junction contained 7 bases not matched to a gene. CDR3 size: 16 residues. CDR3 sequence (DNA): TGCGCCAGCAGCTTGATGTCTAGCGGGGGTGGAGAGACCCAGTACTTC. Protein: CASSLMSSGGGETQYF.

The chain combines TRBV24-1 with TRBJ2-5; D perhaps matches TRBD2 (7 bases). V lost 4 bases to trimming and J lost 3 bases, with 20 bases between them. CDR1 is KGHDR and CDR2 is SFDVKD in the germline V gene. The CDR3 is 17 amino acids. The CDR3 sequence: CATSEGSGGGLEETQYF. The CDR3 nucleotides are TGTGCCACCAGTGAGGGATCGGGGGGCGGTTTAGAAGAGACCCAGTACTTC.

The genes are TRBV4-1 and TRBJ1-1, with a tentative D call TRBD1 (5 bases). The germline gives CDR1 MGHRA, CDR2 YSYEKL. The CDR3 is 15 residues long. V lost 0 bases, J lost 4 bases, and 12 bases lay in between. CDR3 residues: CASSQEGGLGTEAFF. As DNA, the CDR3 is TGCGCCAGCAGCCAAGAGGGGGGTTTGGGCACTGAAGCTTTCTTT.

This sequence joins TRBV19 and TRBJ1-5; tentatively, D is TRBD1 (6 bases). Germline CDR1 is LNHDA and CDR2 is SQIVND (reference sequence). V was clipped by 7 bases and J by 3 bases, with 25 bases between them. The CDR3 extends over 18 amino acids. CDR3 residues: CASNHRLAGANFNQPQHF. The CDR3 DNA reads as TGTGCCAGTAATCATCGTCTTGCGGGGGCGAACTTCAATCAGCCCCAGCATTTT. The variable domain in full, completed from reference TRBV19 and TRBJ1-5, reads DGGITQSPKYLFRKEGQNVTLSCEQNLNHDAMYWYRQDPGQGLRLIYYSQIVNDFQKGDIAEGYSVSREKKESFPLTVTSAQKNPTAFYLCASNHRLAGANFNQPQHFGDGTRLSIL.